Listed below are T cell receptor beta chains from one sample, sequenced in a study of T-cell memory formation after mild COVID-19. TCRdb used MiXCR to reprocess the 5' RACE reads, holding one entry per CDR3 protein. The table shows approximately 150,000 distinct CDR3 sequences, with 15% to 20% occurring only once. The sample consisted of PBMCs or a T cell subset sorted from them (not recorded which). Every receptor here comes from an adult woman who had mild COVID-19 (a few samples of this study predate the infection). Cell type and time point are not known. Each CDR3 is given with its conserved first and last residue. A D gene is named only where the DNA matches it firmly. Clone size is shown for a subset of rows, as once, few, many or a class of expanded clone.

size	J	V	D	length	DNA	CDR3
.	TRBJ1-2	TRBV12-3/TRBV12-4	.	13	TGTGCCAGCAGTTTCGCCGAGGTCTATGGCTACACCTTC	CASSFAEVYGYTF
.	TRBJ2-3	TRBV5-1	.	13	TGCGCCAGCAGCCAGGCCAGCACAGATACGCAGTATTTT	CASSQASTDTQYF
.	TRBJ1-2	TRBV6-2/TRBV6-3	.	12	TGTGCCAGCAGGTCGCTGCTTTATGGCTACACCTTC	CASRSLLYGYTF
few	TRBJ2-4	TRBV7-2	.	15	TGTGCCAGCAGCTTAGAGGAACTAGCCAAAAACATTCAGTACTTC	CASSLEELAKNIQYF
.	TRBJ2-3	TRBV3-1	TRBD2	16	TGTGCCAGCAGCGACAGAACTAGCGGGGGGGCAGATACGCAGTATTTT	CASSDRTSGGADTQYF
few	TRBJ2-5	TRBV9	TRBD2	14	TGTGCCAGCAGCCCCCGGGGGGTCCAAGAGACCCAGTACTTC	CASSPRGVQETQYF
few	TRBJ2-1	TRBV18	.	15	TGTGCCAGCTCACCCATGGGAACTGGATACAATGAGCAGTTCTTC	CASSPMGTGYNEQFF
.	TRBJ1-2	TRBV12-3/TRBV12-4	.	14	TGTGCCAGCAGTTTGGGCAGGGTGGGGGAGGGCTACACCTTC	CASSLGRVGEGYTF
.	TRBJ2-3	TRBV2	TRBD2	15	TGTGCCAGCAGTGAGGAGCGGGGGGACACAGATACGCAGTATTTT	CASSEERGDTDTQYF
few	TRBJ2-3	TRBV7-2	.	13	TGTGCCAGCAGCACCTTTAGCGAAGAGACGCAGTATTTT	CASSTFSEETQYF
.	TRBJ1-1	TRBV12-3/TRBV12-4	.	14	TGTGCCAGCAGTTTTCATGACGGGAACACTGAAGCTTTCTTT	CASSFHDGNTEAFF
.	TRBJ2-3	TRBV12-3/TRBV12-4	.	12	TGTGCCAGCAGCACCTCTGGGGATACGCAGTATTTT	CASSTSGDTQYF
.	TRBJ2-1	TRBV7-9	TRBD2	16	TGTGCCAGCAGCCCCCGAGTGGCTAGCGGGTTTAATGAGCAGTTCTTC	CASSPRVASGFNEQFF